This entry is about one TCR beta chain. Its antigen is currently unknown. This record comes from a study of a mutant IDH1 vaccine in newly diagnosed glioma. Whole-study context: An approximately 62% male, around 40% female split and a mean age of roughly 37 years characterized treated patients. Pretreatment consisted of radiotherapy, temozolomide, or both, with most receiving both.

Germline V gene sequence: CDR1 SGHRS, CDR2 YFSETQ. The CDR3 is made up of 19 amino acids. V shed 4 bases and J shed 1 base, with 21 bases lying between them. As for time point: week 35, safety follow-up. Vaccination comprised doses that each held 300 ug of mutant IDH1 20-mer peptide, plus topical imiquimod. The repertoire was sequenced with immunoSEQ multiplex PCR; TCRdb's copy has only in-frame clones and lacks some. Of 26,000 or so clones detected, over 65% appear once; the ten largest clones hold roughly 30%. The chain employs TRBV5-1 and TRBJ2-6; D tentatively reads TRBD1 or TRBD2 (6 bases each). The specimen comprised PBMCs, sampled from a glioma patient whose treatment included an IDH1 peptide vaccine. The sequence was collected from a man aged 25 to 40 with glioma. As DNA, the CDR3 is TGCGCCAGCAGCCAAACCGGGGGCCGGGTAATGTCTGGGGCCAACGTCCTGACTTTC. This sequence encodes CASSQTGGRVMSGANVLTF. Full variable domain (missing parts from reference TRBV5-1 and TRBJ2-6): KAGVTQTPRYLIKTRGQQVTLSCSPISGHRSVSWYQQTPGQGLQFLFEYFSETQRNKGNFPGRFSGRQFSNSRSEMNVSTLELGDSALYLCASSQTGGRVMSGANVLTFGAGSRLTVL.